A selection of T cell receptor beta chains follows, all from one sample in a study of cytomegalovirus exposure and HLA in healthy donors. Profiled with immunoSEQ multiplex PCR; TCRdb holds only in-frame clones, not every one. The sample holds approximately 170,000 clones, roughly 79% seen once. Sequencing input: PBMCs. The receptors stem from a man in his late teens or twenties in good health and CMV-seropositive. The CDR3 runs from the conserved cysteine through the conserved F or W. The D gene is left open where the match is weak. Where a row states a size, it is once, few, many or the class of an expanded clone; other rows omit it.

j_gene: TRBJ2-7
v_gene: TRBV2
d_gene: TRBD2
abundance: NA
CDR3aa: CASSESGTSVYEQYF
CDR3nt: TGTGCCAGCAGCGAGTCCGGGACTAGCGTATACGAGCAGTACTTC

j_gene: TRBJ2-1
v_gene: TRBV4-1
d_gene: TRBD2
abundance: NA
CDR3aa: CASSPLSGGDNEQFF
CDR3nt: TGCGCCAGCAGCCCCCTCTCCGGGGGGGACAATGAGCAGTTCTTC

j_gene: TRBJ1-4
v_gene: TRBV12-5
d_gene: TRBD1
abundance: NA
CDR3aa: CASAKDGKAGGSNEKLFF
CDR3nt: TGTGCTAGTGCGAAGGATGGAAAAGCAGGGGGGTCTAATGAAAAACTGTTTTTT

j_gene: TRBJ2-1
v_gene: TRBV11-2
d_gene: NA
abundance: NA
CDR3aa: CASSSTGFSYNEQFF
CDR3nt: TGTGCCAGCAGCTCTACAGGGTTCTCCTACAATGAGCAGTTCTTC

j_gene: TRBJ2-7
v_gene: TRBV7-6
d_gene: NA
abundance: NA
CDR3aa: CASSPDSRSYEQYF
CDR3nt: TGTGCCAGCAGCCCAGACTCCCGCTCCTACGAGCAGTACTTC

j_gene: TRBJ2-6
v_gene: TRBV7-3
d_gene: NA
abundance: few
CDR3aa: CASSSHGAGANVLTF
CDR3nt: TGTGCCAGCAGCTCCCATGGGGCCGGGGCCAACGTCCTGACTTTC

j_gene: TRBJ1-1
v_gene: TRBV11-2
d_gene: NA
abundance: NA
CDR3aa: CASSLGIGGWYTEAFF
CDR3nt: TGTGCCAGCAGCTTAGGTATCGGGGGGTGGTACACTGAAGCTTTCTTT

j_gene: TRBJ2-3
v_gene: TRBV18
d_gene: TRBD1
abundance: once
CDR3aa: CASSPGPGQGGQDTQYF
CDR3nt: TGTGCCAGCTCACCAGGACCTGGACAGGGTGGTCAAGATACGCAGTATTTT

j_gene: TRBJ2-7
v_gene: TRBV27
d_gene: NA
abundance: NA
CDR3aa: CASSAGPYEQYF
CDR3nt: TGTGCCAGCAGTGCCGGTCCCTACGAGCAGTACTTC

j_gene: TRBJ2-2
v_gene: TRBV6-5
d_gene: NA
abundance: NA
CDR3aa: CATNRANTGELFF
CDR3nt: TGTGCCACAAACCGGGCGAACACCGGGGAGCTGTTTTTT

j_gene: TRBJ2-7
v_gene: TRBV30
d_gene: TRBD1
abundance: NA
CDR3aa: CAWGQGRAEQYF
CDR3nt: TGTGCCTGGGGACAGGGGAGGGCCGAGCAGTACTTC

j_gene: TRBJ2-7
v_gene: TRBV6-1
d_gene: NA
abundance: NA
CDR3aa: CASSESTGAYEQYF
CDR3nt: TGTGCCAGCAGTGAAAGTACCGGGGCCTACGAGCAGTACTTC

j_gene: TRBJ1-1
v_gene: TRBV5-1
d_gene: NA
abundance: few
CDR3aa: CASSLYPGDTEAFF
CDR3nt: TGCGCCAGCAGCTTGTATCCGGGGGACACTGAAGCTTTCTTT

j_gene: TRBJ2-5
v_gene: TRBV6-5
d_gene: NA
abundance: once
CDR3aa: CASSYGTIQGETQYF
CDR3nt: TGTGCCAGCAGTTACGGTACGATCCAGGGAGAGACCCAGTACTTC

j_gene: TRBJ1-1
v_gene: TRBV10-1
d_gene: NA
abundance: NA
CDR3aa: CASSATGFSEAFF
CDR3nt: TGCGCCAGCAGTGCGACAGGTTTTTCAGAAGCTTTCTTT

j_gene: TRBJ1-4
v_gene: TRBV29-1
d_gene: TRBD1
abundance: NA
CDR3aa: CSVEGDRGEKLFF
CDR3nt: TGCAGCGTTGAGGGGGACAGGGGAGAAAAACTGTTTTTT

j_gene: TRBJ2-7
v_gene: TRBV7-8
d_gene: TRBD1
abundance: NA
CDR3aa: CASTLLSTGMGEQYF
CDR3nt: TGTGCCAGCACCTTACTCTCGACAGGGATGGGGGAGCAGTACTTC

j_gene: TRBJ2-1
v_gene: TRBV27
d_gene: NA
abundance: NA
CDR3aa: CASSFGAGSGEQFF
CDR3nt: TGTGCCAGCAGTTTTGGCGCGGGGTCGGGTGAGCAGTTCTTC

j_gene: TRBJ1-2
v_gene: TRBV9
d_gene: NA
abundance: NA
CDR3aa: CASSVRGTPYNYGYTF
CDR3nt: TGTGCCAGCAGCGTACGAGGAACACCATATAACTATGGCTACACCTTC

j_gene: TRBJ2-1
v_gene: TRBV29-1
d_gene: NA
abundance: NA
CDR3aa: CSVDSDSYNEQFF
CDR3nt: TGCAGCGTTGATTCAGACTCCTACAATGAGCAGTTCTTC

j_gene: TRBJ1-1
v_gene: TRBV28
d_gene: NA
abundance: NA
CDR3aa: CASSLEGASQAFF
CDR3nt: TGTGCCAGCAGTTTAGAGGGCGCCAGTCAAGCTTTCTTT

j_gene: TRBJ1-2
v_gene: TRBV6-1
d_gene: NA
abundance: few
CDR3aa: CASSIEVSGYTF
CDR3nt: TGTGCCAGCAGTATCGAGGTATCCGGCTACACCTTC

j_gene: TRBJ2-2
v_gene: TRBV6-5
d_gene: NA
abundance: few
CDR3aa: CASSFGGGRLVGELFF
CDR3nt: TGTGCCAGCAGTTTTGGGGGGGGGCGGTTAGTCGGGGAGCTGTTTTTT

j_gene: TRBJ2-1
v_gene: TRBV9
d_gene: NA
abundance: NA
CDR3aa: CASSVVGRHGNEQFF
CDR3nt: TGTGCCAGCAGCGTAGTGGGGAGGCACGGCAATGAGCAGTTCTTC

j_gene: TRBJ2-1
v_gene: TRBV4-3
d_gene: TRBD1
abundance: once
CDR3aa: CASSQGDRELREQFF
CDR3nt: TGCGCCAGCAGCCAGGGGGACAGGGAGTTGCGGGAGCAGTTCTTC